Each of the 3 T cell receptor beta chains below was sequenced from the same sample in a study of shared clonotypes between healthy human individuals. The method was immunoSEQ multiplex PCR; TCRdb's version includes in-frame clones alone and lacks a portion of them. The profile shows more than 2,000,000 clones, approximately 95% of them singletons. Specimen: naive CD4+ T cells from PBMCs. Stated subset: CD45RA+ positively selected. Every receptor here comes from a man younger than 35 in good health. Some clones in this sample may be carry-over from other donors' samples.

The table lists this clone with a count of one. This chain connects TRBV7-2 to TRBJ2-1; the D call may be TRBD1 or TRBD2 (5 bases each). Germline V CDR1 and CDR2: SGHTA, FQGNSA. V was pared by 4 bases and J by 9 bases, with 19 bases between. The CDR3 runs to 15 residues. CDR3 coding DNA: TGTGCCAGCAGCTCCCCGGGGAAGGGGCAGGGTGAGCAGTTCTTC. This sequence encodes CASSSPGKGQGEQFF.

The chain is built from TRBV5-4 and TRBJ2-3; D gene unclear. Trimming left V 0 bases short and J 2 bases short, with 7 bases between. The germline V gene has CDR1 SGHNT and CDR2 YYREEE (reference sequence). This CDR3 region has 14 residues. CDR3 DNA: TGTGCCAGCAGCTTGGACAGATACACAGATACGCAGTATTTT. Protein product: CASSLDRYTDTQYF.

Remarks on this clone: Other DNA sequences from this sample encode an identical CDR3 as well. The chain employs TRBV6-1 and TRBJ1-2; the match to TRBD1 covers 8 bases. V lost 7 bases, J lost 0 bases, and 4 bases stayed unmatched. CDR3 length: 14 residues. Germline V gives CDR1 MNHNS, CDR2 SASEGT. The CDR3 loop reads CASTRTGSNYGYTF. CDR3 nucleotide sequence: TGTGCCAGCACCCGGACAGGGTCTAACTATGGCTACACCTTC.